The entry below describes one T cell receptor (beta chain). Its antigen is not known. CDR1 is SGHKS and CDR2 is YYEKEE in the germline V gene (reference sequence). CDR3 length: 15 residues. Trimming cost V 2 bases and J 1 base; bases outside gene matches: 2. Data came from immunoSEQ multiplex PCR; TCRdb stores just in-frame clones and leaves some out. The sample includes fewer than 110,000 clones, more than 85% of them seen just once. This sample stems from a study of graft-versus-host responses after intestinal transplantation. Study in general: The whole recipient group had anti-thymocyte globulin induction followed by tacrolimus and steroids for roughly three years.

The chain couples TRBV5-5 to TRBJ2-1; 8 bases map to TRBD2. The sample consisted of unstimulated CD8+ T cells sorted from spleen or lymph node cells, taken before intestinal transplant. The receptor's source is a human donor who received an intestinal transplant. The CDR3 is CASSLQRGSYNEQFF. CDR3 DNA sequence: TGTGCCAGCAGCTTACAGCGGGGGTCCTACAATGAGCAGTTCTTC. Looking up the rest from reference TRBV5-5 and TRBJ2-1 gives the full variable domain: DAGVTQSPTHLIKTRGQQVTLRCSPISGHKSVSWYQQVLGQGPQFIFQYYEKEERGRGNFPDRFSARQFPNYSSELNVNALLLGDSALYLCASSLQRGSYNEQFFGPGTRLTVL.